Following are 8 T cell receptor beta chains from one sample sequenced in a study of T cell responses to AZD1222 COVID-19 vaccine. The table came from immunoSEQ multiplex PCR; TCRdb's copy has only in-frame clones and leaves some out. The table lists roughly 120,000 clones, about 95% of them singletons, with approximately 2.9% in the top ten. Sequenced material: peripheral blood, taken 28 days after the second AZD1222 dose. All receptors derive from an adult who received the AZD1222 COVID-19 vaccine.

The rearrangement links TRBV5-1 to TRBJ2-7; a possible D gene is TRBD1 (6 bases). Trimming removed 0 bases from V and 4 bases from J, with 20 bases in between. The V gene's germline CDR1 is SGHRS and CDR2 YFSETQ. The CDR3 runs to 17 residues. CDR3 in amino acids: CASSLVETGSGSYEQYF. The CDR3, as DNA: TGCGCCAGCAGCTTGGTAGAAACAGGGAGTGGGTCTTACGAGCAGTACTTC.

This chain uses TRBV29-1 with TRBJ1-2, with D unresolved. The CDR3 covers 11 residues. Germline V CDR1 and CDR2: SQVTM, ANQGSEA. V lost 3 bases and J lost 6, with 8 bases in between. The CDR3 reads CSVDYGDGYTF. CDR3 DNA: TGCAGCGTTGATTACGGGGATGGCTACACCTTC.

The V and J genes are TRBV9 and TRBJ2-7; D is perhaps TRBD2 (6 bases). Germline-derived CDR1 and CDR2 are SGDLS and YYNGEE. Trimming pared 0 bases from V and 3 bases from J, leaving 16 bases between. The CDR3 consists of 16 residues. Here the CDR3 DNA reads TGTGCCAGCAGCGTAGCTATCTTAGGGGAGGTCTACGAGCAGTACTTC. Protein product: CASSVAILGEVYEQYF.

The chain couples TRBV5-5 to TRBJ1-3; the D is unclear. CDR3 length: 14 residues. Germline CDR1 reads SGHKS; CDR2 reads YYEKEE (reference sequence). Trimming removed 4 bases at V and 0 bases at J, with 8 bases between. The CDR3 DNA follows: TGTGCCAGCAGCCTGACAAGCTCTGGAAACACCATATATTTT. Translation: CASSLTSSGNTIYF.

The CDR3 DNA reads TGTGCCAGCAGCTCGGGGACAGGGAAAGGCAATCAGCCCCAGCATTTT. This gives the protein CASSSGTGKGNQPQHF. The chain carries TRBV11-2 and TRBJ1-5; 9 bases fit TRBD1. The CDR3 contains 16 residues. The germline CDR1 and CDR2 sequences are SGHAT and FQNNGV. V was clipped by 4 bases and J by 2 bases; unmatched bases: 6.

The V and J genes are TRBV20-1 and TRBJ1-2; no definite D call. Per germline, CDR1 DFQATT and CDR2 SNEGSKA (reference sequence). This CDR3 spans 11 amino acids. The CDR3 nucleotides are TGCAGCGGGAAAACGGGCTATGGCTACACCTTC. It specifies CSGKTGYGYTF.

In DNA form, the CDR3 reads TGTGCCAGCAGACTAGACAGGGGCAATCAGCCCCAGCATTTT. Protein: CASRLDRGNQPQHF. The rearrangement uses TRBV6-5 and TRBJ1-5; 7 bases match TRBD1. The J segment lost 2 bases and the V segment lost 6 bases, leaving 4 bases of the junction unmatched. The germline V gene encodes CDR1 MNHEY and CDR2 SVGAGI. This CDR3 has 14 residues.

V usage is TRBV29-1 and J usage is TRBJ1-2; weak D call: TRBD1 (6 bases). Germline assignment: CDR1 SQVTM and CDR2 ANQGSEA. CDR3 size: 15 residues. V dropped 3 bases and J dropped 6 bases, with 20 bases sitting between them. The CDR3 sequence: CSVETPTGIPHGYTF. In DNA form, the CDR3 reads TGCAGCGTTGAGACCCCCACAGGGATTCCTCATGGCTACACCTTC.